This T cell receptor beta chain was recovered during a study of shared clonotypes between healthy human individuals. Overall study findings and caveats: Lower generation probabilities were found for non-shared clonotypes than for those shared by all four donors.

Only in-frame clones appear in the TCRdb table, and some are missing; sequencing was by immunoSEQ multiplex PCR. The sample has about 1.4 million clones, approximately 96% seen once; the top ten hold 0.95% to 1.5%. This CDR3 comprises 16 residues. V trimming: 2 bases; J trimming: 5 bases; junction bases outside the gene matches: 12. Germline V lookup: CDR1 SQVTM, CDR2 ANQGSEA. In the case of this clone: Antigen unknown.

Sequencing used naive CD4+ T cells sorted from blood. The sample's subset: CD45RA+ positively selected. The gene calls are TRBV29-1 and TRBJ2-3, with TRBD2 matching 8 bases. The TCR sequence derives from a man aged 25-45 years in good health. The CDR3 nucleotides are TGCAGCGTTGAACTTCGGCTAGCGGGCGTGGTAGATACGCAGTATTTT. Translating it yields CSVELRLAGVVDTQYF.